Reported below is one TCR beta chain. Its antigen is not known. Data came from immunoSEQ multiplex PCR; TCRdb stores just in-frame clones and leaves some out. The sample carries 440,000 or so clones, around 90% recorded once. Treatment described: around 19 received Ad26.COV2.S at low or high dose, single or two shots; about 5 received placebo; per-sample allocation not given. Collection of samples fell on day 63 after the first vaccine or placebo injection. V was cut by 5 bases and J by 3 bases, with 15 bases left in between. Germline CDR1 is MDHEN and CDR2 is SYDVKM. This CDR3 comprises 15 residues. The data were taken from a study of Ad26.COV2.S vaccination and SARS-CoV-2 variants. Findings and caveats of the study: Breadth of non-spike TCRs did not differ between vaccinees and placebo recipients. Reports say spike-specific CD8+ and CD4+ T cell responses covered substantial breadth after vaccination. Measurements of TCR breadth and depth may have given underestimates of the total T cell responses.

The specimen was peripheral blood, collected in a trial of Ad26.COV2.S vaccine versus placebo. The source is a person between 18 and 65 years old who received the Ad26.COV2.S COVID-19 vaccine or a placebo. This chain joins TRBV28 and TRBJ2-3, with a possible D match to TRBD2 (6 bases). Here the CDR3 DNA reads TGTGCCAGCAGTGCCGGAGGGCTAGCTACAGATACGCAGTATTTT. Amino acids: CASSAGGLATDTQYF.